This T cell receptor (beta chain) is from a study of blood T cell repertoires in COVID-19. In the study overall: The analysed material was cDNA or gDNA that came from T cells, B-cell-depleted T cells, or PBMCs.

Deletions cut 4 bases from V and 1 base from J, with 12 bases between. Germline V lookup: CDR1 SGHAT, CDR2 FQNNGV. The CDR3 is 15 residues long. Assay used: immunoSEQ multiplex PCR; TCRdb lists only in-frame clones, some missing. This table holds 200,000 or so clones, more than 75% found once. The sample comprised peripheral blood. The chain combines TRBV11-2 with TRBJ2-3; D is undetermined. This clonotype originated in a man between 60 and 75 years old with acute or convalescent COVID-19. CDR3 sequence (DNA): TGTGCCAGCAGCTCCCCCCCCCGGGGCACAGATACGCAGTATTTT. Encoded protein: CASSSPPRGTDTQYF. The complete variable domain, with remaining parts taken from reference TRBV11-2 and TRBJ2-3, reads EAGVAQSPRYKIIEKRQSVAFWCNPISGHATLYWYQQILGQGPKLLIQFQNNGVVDDSQLPKDRFSAERLKGVDSTLKIQPAKLEDSAVYLCASSSPPRGTDTQYFGPGTRLTVL.